This record looks at one T cell receptor (beta chain) sequence and its context. The data derive from a study of blood T cell repertoires in COVID-19. Study in general: Acute-phase and convalescent COVID-19 samples originated in the United States, Italy and Spain. T cells, B-cell-depleted T cells, or PBMCs provided the cDNA or gDNA that served as material.

This CDR3 contains 13 residues. Trimming took 10 bases from V and 0 from J; bases not matched to a gene: 4. CDR1 LNHDA and CDR2 SQIVND come from the germline V gene (reference sequence). In the original processing: Using reference gene primer amplification, nucleated cell counts were estimated. Method: immunoSEQ multiplex PCR; TCRdb's copy keeps in-frame clones and lacks some. The DNA was the basis for D and trimming; V, J and clone size are from that table. The sample has about 150,000 clones; 84% are singletons. The chain uses TRBV19 and TRBJ2-5; 8 bases are shared with TRBD2. Specimen: peripheral blood. This clonotype originated in a man between 65 and 85 years old with acute or convalescent COVID-19. Here the CDR3 DNA reads TGTGCCACCGGGGGGGGTTACCAAGAGACCCAGTACTTC. This gives the protein CATGGGYQETQYF.